Reported below is one T cell receptor beta chain. This entry is derived from a study of CD8 T cell repertoires and HIV-1 epitope variants. Here immunoSEQ multiplex PCR was the method, and the copy in TCRdb shows in-frame clones only, minus some. The sample has some 87,000 clones; 60% to 80% are singletons. V was shortened by 5 bases and J by 2 bases, with 8 bases between the two germline ends. CDR3 length equals 13 residues. The germline gives CDR1 SSHAT, CDR2 FNYEAQ (reference sequence). The sequencing sample was made of uncultured baseline CD8+ T cells from peripheral blood mononuclear cells (PBMCs). This TCR derives from a male donor with HIV. The V gene is TRBV7-7, the J gene TRBJ2-3; D is ambiguous. This chain's CDR3 is CASSTGFTDTQYF. The CDR3 DNA sequence: TGTGCCAGCAGCACCGGTTTCACAGATACGCAGTATTTT.